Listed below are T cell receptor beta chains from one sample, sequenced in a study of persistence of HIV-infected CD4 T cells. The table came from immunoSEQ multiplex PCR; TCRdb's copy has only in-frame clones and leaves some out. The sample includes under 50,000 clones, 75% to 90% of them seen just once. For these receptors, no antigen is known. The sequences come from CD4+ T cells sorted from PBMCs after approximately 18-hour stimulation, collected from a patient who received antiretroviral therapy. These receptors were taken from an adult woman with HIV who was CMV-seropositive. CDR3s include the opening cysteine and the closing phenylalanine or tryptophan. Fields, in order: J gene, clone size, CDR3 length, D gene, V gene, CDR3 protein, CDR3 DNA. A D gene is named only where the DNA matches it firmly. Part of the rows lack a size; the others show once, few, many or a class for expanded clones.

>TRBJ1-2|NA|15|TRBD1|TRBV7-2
CASSLQGEGAGGYTF
TGTGCCAGCAGCTTACAGGGGGAGGGGGCGGGGGGCTACACCTTC
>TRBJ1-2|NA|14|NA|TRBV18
CASSPAGDSYGYTF
TGTGCCAGCTCACCAGCAGGGGATAGCTATGGCTACACCTTC
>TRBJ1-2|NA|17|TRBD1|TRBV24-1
CATSGPDRGSMWDGYTF
TGTGCCACCAGTGGGCCCGACAGGGGGAGCATGTGGGATGGCTACACCTTC
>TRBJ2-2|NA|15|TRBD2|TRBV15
CATRSAGVGTGELFF
TGTGCCACCAGATCGGCGGGGGTGGGCACCGGGGAGCTGTTTTTT
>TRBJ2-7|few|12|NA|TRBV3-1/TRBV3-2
CASSLRRHEQYF
TGTGCCAGCAGCCTCCGTCGCCACGAGCAGTACTTC
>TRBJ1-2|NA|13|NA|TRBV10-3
CAISESRNYGYTF
TGTGCCATCAGTGAGTCTCGGAACTATGGCTACACCTTC
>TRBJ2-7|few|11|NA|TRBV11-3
CASSGVYEQYF
TGTGCCAGCAGCGGCGTATACGAGCAGTACTTC
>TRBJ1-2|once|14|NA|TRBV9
CASSASTGFYGYTF
TGTGCCAGCAGCGCGTCAACGGGTTTCTATGGCTACACCTTC
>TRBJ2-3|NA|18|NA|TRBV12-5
CASGLFPRGRTSTDTQYF
TGTGCTAGTGGTTTGTTCCCCCGAGGCAGGACTAGCACAGATACGCAGTATTTT
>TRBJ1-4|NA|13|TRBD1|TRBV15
CATSGTGGEKLFF
TGTGCCACCAGCGGGACAGGGGGAGAAAAACTGTTTTTT
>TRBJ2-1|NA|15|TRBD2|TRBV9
CASSVGLATYNEQFF
TGTGCCAGCAGCGTGGGACTAGCGACCTACAATGAGCAGTTCTTC
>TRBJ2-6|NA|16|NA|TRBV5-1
CASSFSGNSGANVLTF
TGCGCCAGCAGCTTTTCAGGCAACTCTGGGGCCAACGTCCTGACTTTC
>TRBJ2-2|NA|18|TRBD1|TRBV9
CASSVASKDRSNTGELFF
TGTGCCAGCAGCGTAGCTAGTAAGGACAGGTCGAACACCGGGGAGCTGTTTTTT
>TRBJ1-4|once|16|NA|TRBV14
CASSQRPVATNEKLFF
TGTGCCAGCAGCCAACGGCCTGTTGCAACTAATGAAAAACTGTTTTTT
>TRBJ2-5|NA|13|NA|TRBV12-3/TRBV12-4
CASSLGQGETQYF
TGTGCCAGCAGTTTAGGGCAGGGTGAGACCCAGTACTTC
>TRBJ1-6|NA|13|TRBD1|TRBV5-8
CASRSDRASPLHF
TGTGCCAGCAGGAGCGACAGGGCTTCACCCCTCCACTTT